Included here is one T cell receptor (beta chain) sequence, with context. What it recognizes is unknown. Germline assignment: CDR1 LNHDA and CDR2 SQIVND (reference sequence). Trimming took 8 bases from V and 4 from J, leaving 14 bases between them. There are 13 residues in the CDR3. Culture lasted roughly eleven days before CD4+ T cell isolation. The data derive from a study of vaccination effects on CD4 cells after COVID-19. Study at large: From two convalescent patients, samples were taken 16 days and one week before vaccination.

Repertoires were generated with immunoSEQ multiplex PCR, while TCRdb's copy carries only in-frame clones and drops some. The table includes tens of thousands of clones, around 74% detected once. Study outcomes and limitations: Spike-reactive clones found after vaccination in convalescents were mainly new vaccine-induced clones.

The receptor's source is a human donor who had a prior SARS-CoV-2 infection. The gene calls are TRBV19 and TRBJ1-2; TRBD1 is a possible D gene (5 bases). The specimen comprised CD4+ T cells from PBMCs cultured without peptide, sampled before COVID-19 vaccination. This chain's CDR3 is CASSPLGGYGYTF. The CDR3 nucleotides are TGTGCCAGTTCCCCTCTGGGGGGCTATGGCTACACCTTC. Variable domain in full (rest from reference TRBV19 and TRBJ1-2): DGGITQSPKYLFRKEGQNVTLSCEQNLNHDAMYWYRQDPGQGLRLIYYSQIVNDFQKGDIAEGYSVSREKKESFPLTVTSAQKNPTAFYLCASSPLGGYGYTFGSGTRLTVV.